This T cell receptor (beta chain) was found in a study of blood T cell repertoires in COVID-19. The overall study: Sites in the United States, Italy and Spain provided acute and convalescent COVID-19 samples. T cells, B-cell-depleted T cells, or PBMCs provided the cDNA or gDNA that served as material.

In the authors' methods: Quantification of nucleated cells was approximated via reference gene primer amplification. Here immunoSEQ multiplex PCR was the method, and the copy in TCRdb shows in-frame clones only, minus some. V, J and clone size are those of that table, while D and trimming were read from the DNA. Among some 62,000 clones listed, around 91% were seen once. This CDR3 has 11 residues. Germline V gene lookup returns CDR1 LGHNT and CDR2 FRNRAP. J lost 8 bases, V lost 8 bases, and 3 bases had no gene match. The sample comprised peripheral blood. This receptor was obtained from a woman aged 60-75 years with COVID-19, enrolled during active disease. V is TRBV12-5 and J is TRBJ1-1, with TRBD1 matching over 9 bases. For the CDR3, the DNA is TGTGCTAGTCTACAGGGGGCAGAAGCTTTCTTT. It is translated as CASLQGAEAFF.